The next 32 T cell receptor beta chains were all read from a single sample in a study of T-cell reconstitution after alpha-beta-depleted transplantation in children. Molecular barcoding with unique molecular identifiers was used for the TCRbeta library. Using its own MiXCR run on the PCR reads, TCRdb lists one record per CDR3 protein. The repertoire consists of roughly 500,000 distinct CDR3 sequences, with around a third occurring once and the leading ten covering 2% to 3%. This material consisted of PBMCs from the stem cell graft donor, taken from the stem cell graft. The receptors stem from a human donor who donated a stem cell graft to a child with aplastic anemia.

The chain recombines TRBV12-3 or TRBV12-4 with TRBJ2-3, with D perhaps given as TRBD1 or TRBD2 (6 bases each). V gave up 4 bases and J gave up 0 bases, with 14 bases separating them. This CDR3 contains 16 residues. The CDR3 sequence is CASSSNGGLSTDTQYF. CDR3 in DNA: TGTGCCAGCAGTTCCAATGGGGGGCTGAGCACAGATACGCAGTATTTT.

The chain combines TRBV7-2 with TRBJ2-1; 8 bases agree with TRBD1. V trimming: 0 bases; J trimming: 7 bases; junction bases outside the gene matches: 17. The CDR3 extends over 19 amino acids. Per the germline V gene, CDR1 is SGHTA and CDR2 is FQGNSA. The CDR3 protein is CASSLAGSRAQGVWNEQFF. CDR3 bases: TGTGCCAGCAGCTTAGCCGGTTCAAGAGCACAGGGGGTGTGGAATGAGCAGTTCTTC.

This clonotype was counted between two and nine times. This chain connects TRBV11-2 to TRBJ2-1; 10 nucleotides agree with TRBD2. Looked up from germline, CDR1 is SGHAT and CDR2 is FQNNGV. CDR3 length: 19 amino acids. V shed 4 bases, J shed 2 bases, and the junction held 14 bases outside the gene matches. CDR3 coding DNA: TGTGCCAGCAGCTCTGGACTAGCGGCCCCCCTAGGGACCTACAATGAGCAGTTCTTC. This gives the protein CASSSGLAAPLGTYNEQFF.

The chain has TRBV29-1 and TRBJ2-5, with D unclear. CDR3 length equals 13 residues. Deletions cut 3 bases from V and 5 bases from J, with 13 bases between. CDR1 is SQVTM and CDR2 is ANQGSEA in the germline V gene. Here the CDR3 reads CSVDGAVGETQYF. The CDR3 nucleotides read TGCAGCGTTGACGGTGCGGTTGGGGAGACCCAGTACTTC. The full variable domain, completed using reference TRBV29-1 and TRBJ2-5, is SAVISQKPSRDICQRGTSLTIQCQVDSQVTMMFWYRQQPGQSLTLIATANQGSEATYESGFVIDKFPISRPNLTFSTLTVSNMSPEDSSIYLCSVDGAVGETQYFGPGTRLLVL.

The V gene is TRBV20-1, the J gene TRBJ2-5, with D perhaps matching TRBD2 (6 bases). Trimming pared 1 base from V and 4 bases from J, leaving 13 bases between. Germline CDR1 and CDR2: DFQATT and SNEGSKA (reference sequence). CDR3 length equals 14 residues. The CDR3 spells CSARVHGGGETQYF. Here the CDR3 DNA reads TGCAGTGCTAGAGTCCACGGGGGTGGAGAGACCCAGTACTTC.

This clonotype came up once. The chain couples TRBV3-1 to TRBJ1-2, with D perhaps matching TRBD1 (6 bases). The germline CDR1 and CDR2 sequences are LGHDT and YNNKEL (reference sequence). Trimming removed 3 bases at V and 7 bases at J, with 18 bases between. There are 15 residues in the CDR3. The DNA for the CDR3 is TGTGCCAGCAGCCACCGGGACACCCTGTGGGGTGGCTACACCTTC. The encoded protein is CASSHRDTLWGGYTF.

This rearrangement joins TRBV12-3 or TRBV12-4 to TRBJ1-6; D may be TRBD1 (5 bases). The germline V and J ends were trimmed by 6 bases and 7 bases, with 13 bases remaining between them. The CDR3 runs to 14 residues. The CDR3, as DNA: TGTGCCAGCAGGTTCGGGGGTCGGAATTCACCCCTCCACTTT. This gives the protein CASRFGGRNSPLHF.

This clonotype was counted only a few times. The chain joins TRBV24-1 to TRBJ2-1; 11 bases are a match to TRBD2. The CDR3 runs to 15 residues. The germline CDR1 and CDR2 sequences are KGHDR and SFDVKD. The V segment lost 5 bases and the J segment 6 bases; nucleotides outside the gene matches: 5. The CDR3 DNA is TGTGCCACCAGTGTTTCACTAGCGGGAGTCAATGAGCAGTTCTTC. This gives the protein CATSVSLAGVNEQFF.

This chain connects TRBV20-1 to TRBJ2-3; D is possibly TRBD1 (5 bases). V shed 5 bases and J shed 0 bases, with 12 bases lying between them. CDR3 length equals 14 residues. CDR1 is DFQATT, CDR2 SNEGSKA, per germline (reference sequence). CDR3 DNA: TGCAGTGCTGGAAGCACAGGTAGCACAGATACGCAGTATTTT. Amino acids: CSAGSTGSTDTQYF.

The chain couples TRBV4-3 to TRBJ2-1, with TRBD2 matching over 7 bases. The CDR3 has 15 residues. V was pared by 0 bases and J by 7 bases, with 6 bases of the junction left unmatched. The germline V gene has CDR1 LGHNA and CDR2 YSLEER. CDR3 coding DNA: TGCGCCAGCAGCCAAGAAGGGCTAGCGGCAAATGAGCAGTTCTTC. Its translation: CASSQEGLAANEQFF.

V and J are TRBV20-1 and TRBJ2-2; TRBD1 agrees at 10 bases. CDR3 length: 15 amino acids. The V segment lost 3 bases and the J segment 1 base; nucleotides outside the gene matches: 2. The germline gives CDR1 DFQATT, CDR2 SNEGSKA (reference sequence). CDR3: CSARTGGKNTGELFF. The CDR3, as DNA: TGCAGTGCTAGGACAGGGGGCAAGAACACCGGGGAGCTGTTTTTT.

The chain joins TRBV5-1 to TRBJ2-6; D possibly matches TRBD1 or TRBD2 (5 bases each). Germline loops: CDR1 SGHRS, CDR2 YFSETQ. The CDR3 loop spans 15 amino acids. Trimming removed 3 bases at V and 1 base at J, with 8 bases between. The CDR3: CASSWDGSGANVLTF. The CDR3 DNA sequence: TGCGCCAGCAGCTGGGACGGGTCTGGGGCCAACGTCCTGACTTTC. The full variable domain, in which reference TRBV5-1 and TRBJ2-6 provide the parts outside the CDR3, is KAGVTQTPRYLIKTRGQQVTLSCSPISGHRSVSWYQQTPGQGLQFLFEYFSETQRNKGNFPGRFSGRQFSNSRSEMNVSTLELGDSALYLCASSWDGSGANVLTFGAGSRLTVL.

The CDR3 region is CASSLDYYSYEQYV. The CDR3 bases are TGTGCCAGCAGTTTAGACTACTACTCCTACGAGCAGTACGTC. The V gene is TRBV12-3 or TRBV12-4, the J gene TRBJ2-7; D gene uncertain. The CDR3 consists of 14 residues. V lost 1 base and J lost 0, with 7 bases in between.

The V and J genes are TRBV7-8 and TRBJ2-3; 10 nucleotides agree with TRBD2. V lost 1 base to trimming and J lost 0 bases; unmatched junction nucleotides: 7. The CDR3 contains 18 residues. Germline V gene sequence: CDR1 SGHVS, CDR2 FQNEAQ. The DNA of the CDR3 is TGTGCCAGCAGCTTAGTGGAGCGGGGGGGGCCTAGCACAGATACGCAGTATTTT. It is translated as CASSLVERGGPSTDTQYF.

Turning to this clonotype: At one end the junction does not follow the germline gene, possibly because of a read error. V and J are TRBV10-3 and TRBJ2-3, with 8 bases aligning to TRBD1. Germline loops: CDR1 ENHRY, CDR2 SYGVKD. The CDR3 is 16 amino acids. CDR3 coding DNA: TGTGCCATCAGCGGGGACAGGCAAAGGGTAACAGATACGCTGTATTTT. It encodes CAISGDRQRVTDTLYF.

The J gene is TRBJ1-5, the V gene TRBV7-2; D is uncertain. The CDR3 is 14 residues long. Germline V gene sequence: CDR1 SGHTA, CDR2 FQGNSA. V lost 1 base and J lost 5, with 9 bases in between. The CDR3 protein is CASSLELADQPQHF. CDR3 DNA sequence: TGTGCCAGCAGCTTAGAGTTGGCCGATCAGCCCCAGCATTTT.

The J gene is TRBJ2-2, the V gene TRBV5-1; D tentatively fits TRBD1 or TRBD2 (6 bases each). The germline CDR1 and CDR2 sequences are SGHRS and YFSETQ. The CDR3 is 19 amino acids. Trimming took off 0 bases at V and 4 bases at J, with 22 bases between the two ends. Here the CDR3 DNA reads TGCGCCAGCAGCTTGGGGCCCGGGGGCCCCGTCGCGTGCACCGGGGAGCTGTTTTTT. Amino acids: CASSLGPGGPVACTGELFF.

This chain uses TRBV20-1 with TRBJ2-3; the match to TRBD2 covers 8 bases. This CDR3 is built from 14 residues. Trimming cost V 6 bases and J 1 base; bases outside gene matches: 6. CDR1 is DFQATT, CDR2 SNEGSKA, per germline (reference sequence). The CDR3: CSAVWREGTDTQYF. As DNA, the CDR3 is TGCAGTGCCGTTTGGCGGGAGGGCACAGATACGCAGTATTTT.

V gene TRBV6-2 or TRBV6-3 combines with J gene TRBJ2-5, with 10 bases fitting TRBD2. The CDR3 extends over 14 amino acids. Trimming removed 6 bases from V and 3 bases from J; junction bases left unmatched: 4. CDR1 and CDR2 from the germline V gene are MNHEY and SVGEGT. CDR3 amino acids: CASRRGLAEETQYF. The CDR3 coding sequence is TGTGCCAGCAGAAGAGGACTAGCGGAAGAGACCCAGTACTTC.

The chain has TRBV19 and TRBJ1-4, with 7 bases lining up with TRBD1. CDR1 and CDR2 from the germline V gene are LNHDA and SQIVND (reference sequence). The CDR3 extends over 15 amino acids. The V gene end was trimmed by 4 bases and the J gene end by 3 bases; junction bases not matched to a gene: 5. The CDR3 DNA is TGTGCCAGTAGTAGCCGGGACAGCCCTAATGAAAAACTGTTTTTT. This translates into CASSSRDSPNEKLFF.

This clonotype was seen a handful of times. The chain has TRBV30 and TRBJ1-2; 9 bases map to TRBD1. The trim removed 3 bases at V and 4 bases at J, leaving 3 bases unmatched. This CDR3 is built from 13 residues. Germline CDR1 and CDR2: GTSNPN and SVGIG (reference sequence). CDR3 region: CAWRGQGAYGYTF. CDR3 in DNA: TGTGCCTGGAGGGGACAGGGAGCCTATGGCTACACCTTC.

The CDR3 DNA reads TGTGCCAGCTCACCCCAATCCGAGAGCATCTATGGCTACACCTTC. Protein sequence: CASSPQSESIYGYTF. The J gene is TRBJ1-2, the V gene TRBV18; D uncertain. Per germline, CDR1 KGHSH and CDR2 LQKENI. CDR3 size: 15 residues. V was cut by 3 bases and J by 4 bases, with 15 bases left in between.

The chain is built from TRBV18 and TRBJ2-7; tentatively, D is TRBD2 (7 bases). This CDR3 region has 17 residues. Looked up from germline, CDR1 is KGHSH and CDR2 is LQKENI. V lost 1 base, J lost 4 bases, and 20 bases lay in between. The CDR3 bases are TGTGCCAGCTCACCACAATTCGCGCGGGGGCCGGATTACGAGCAGTACTTC. The encoded protein is CASSPQFARGPDYEQYF.

This clonotype has just a few counts. The chain links TRBV6-1 to TRBJ2-2, with D perhaps matching TRBD2 (6 bases). Trimming removed 10 bases at V and 6 bases at J, with 21 bases between. CDR3 length: 15 amino acids. Germline CDR1 MNHNS, CDR2 SASEGT. DNA for the CDR3: TGTGCCACTAGGAGGGCTAGCGACGGGTCCGGGGAGCTGTTTTTT. Residues: CATRRASDGSGELFF.

This chain links TRBV7-2 with TRBJ2-5; 7 nucleotides agree with TRBD1. This CDR3 spans 14 amino acids. J gave up 6 bases and V 3 bases, and 7 bases lay outside the gene matches. Per the germline V gene, CDR1 is SGHTA and CDR2 is FQGNSA. Here the CDR3 reads CASSLTGYQQTQYF. The DNA for the CDR3 is TGTGCCAGCAGCTTGACAGGGTATCAGCAGACCCAGTACTTC.

The chain has TRBV27 and TRBJ2-5; D not resolved. The CDR3 runs 13 residues. CDR1 is MNHEY, CDR2 SMNVEV, per germline (reference sequence). V was shortened by 2 bases and J by 5 bases, with 9 bases between the two germline ends. The CDR3 here is CASSLLQTETQYF. In DNA, the CDR3 is TGTGCCAGCAGTTTACTACAGACGGAGACCCAGTACTTC.

The chain is built from TRBV9 and TRBJ2-3; D ambiguous. CDR1 and CDR2 from the germline V gene are SGDLS and YYNGEE. The V end was cut by 5 bases, the J end by 2 bases, with 15 bases between. The CDR3 is 15 residues long. The CDR3 here is CASRQRDSLTDTQYF. CDR3 bases: TGTGCCAGCAGACAAAGGGATTCTCTCACAGATACGCAGTATTTT.

This clonotype was counted only a few times. The chain combines TRBV9 with TRBJ2-2; either TRBD1 or TRBD2 may fit D (5 bases each). Per germline, CDR1 SGDLS and CDR2 YYNGEE. The V gene lost 7 bases and the J gene lost 3 bases, with 10 bases spanning the gap. The CDR3 length is 13 residues. CDR3 amino acids: CASRRGDTGELFF. DNA of the CDR3: TGTGCCAGCCGGAGAGGGGACACCGGGGAGCTGTTTTTT.

The genes are TRBV9 and TRBJ2-1; TRBD2 is a possible D gene (6 bases). Germline CDR1 and CDR2: SGDLS and YYNGEE. This CDR3 region has 18 residues. The germline V and J ends were trimmed by 0 bases and 0 bases, with 16 bases remaining between them. The DNA for the CDR3 is TGTGCCAGCAGCGTAGGTAGCGGAGGATACCCCTCCTACAATGAGCAGTTCTTC. Its translation: CASSVGSGGYPSYNEQFF.

The chain combines TRBV30 with TRBJ2-5; TRBD1 agrees at 8 bases. V was pared by 4 bases and J by 2 bases, with 6 bases of the junction left unmatched. The CDR3 spans 14 residues. Germline lookup yields CDR1 GTSNPN and CDR2 SVGIG (reference sequence). Here the CDR3 DNA reads TGTGCCTGGACGAGGACAGGGAAACAAGAGACCCAGTACTTC. Protein product: CAWTRTGKQETQYF.

This clonotype was recorded at least ten times. This chain uses TRBV7-6 with TRBJ1-6; maybe TRBD1 (5 bases). Germline values: CDR1 SGHVS, CDR2 FNYEAQ. The CDR3 has 14 amino acids. V gave up 5 bases and J gave up 7 bases, with 12 bases separating them. CDR3 residues: CASSQGGGNSPLHF. Here the CDR3 DNA reads TGTGCCAGCAGCCAGGGCGGGGGGAATTCACCCCTCCACTTT.

The genes are TRBV5-1 and TRBJ1-6; 8 nucleotides line up with TRBD1. Per the germline V gene, CDR1 is SGHRS and CDR2 is YFSETQ. CDR3 length: 14 residues. J was trimmed by 10 bases and V by 4 bases; bases with no gene match: 7. The CDR3 DNA sequence: TGCGCCAGCAGCCAACAGGGGGAGAACTCACCCCTCCACTTT. The encoded protein is CASSQQGENSPLHF.